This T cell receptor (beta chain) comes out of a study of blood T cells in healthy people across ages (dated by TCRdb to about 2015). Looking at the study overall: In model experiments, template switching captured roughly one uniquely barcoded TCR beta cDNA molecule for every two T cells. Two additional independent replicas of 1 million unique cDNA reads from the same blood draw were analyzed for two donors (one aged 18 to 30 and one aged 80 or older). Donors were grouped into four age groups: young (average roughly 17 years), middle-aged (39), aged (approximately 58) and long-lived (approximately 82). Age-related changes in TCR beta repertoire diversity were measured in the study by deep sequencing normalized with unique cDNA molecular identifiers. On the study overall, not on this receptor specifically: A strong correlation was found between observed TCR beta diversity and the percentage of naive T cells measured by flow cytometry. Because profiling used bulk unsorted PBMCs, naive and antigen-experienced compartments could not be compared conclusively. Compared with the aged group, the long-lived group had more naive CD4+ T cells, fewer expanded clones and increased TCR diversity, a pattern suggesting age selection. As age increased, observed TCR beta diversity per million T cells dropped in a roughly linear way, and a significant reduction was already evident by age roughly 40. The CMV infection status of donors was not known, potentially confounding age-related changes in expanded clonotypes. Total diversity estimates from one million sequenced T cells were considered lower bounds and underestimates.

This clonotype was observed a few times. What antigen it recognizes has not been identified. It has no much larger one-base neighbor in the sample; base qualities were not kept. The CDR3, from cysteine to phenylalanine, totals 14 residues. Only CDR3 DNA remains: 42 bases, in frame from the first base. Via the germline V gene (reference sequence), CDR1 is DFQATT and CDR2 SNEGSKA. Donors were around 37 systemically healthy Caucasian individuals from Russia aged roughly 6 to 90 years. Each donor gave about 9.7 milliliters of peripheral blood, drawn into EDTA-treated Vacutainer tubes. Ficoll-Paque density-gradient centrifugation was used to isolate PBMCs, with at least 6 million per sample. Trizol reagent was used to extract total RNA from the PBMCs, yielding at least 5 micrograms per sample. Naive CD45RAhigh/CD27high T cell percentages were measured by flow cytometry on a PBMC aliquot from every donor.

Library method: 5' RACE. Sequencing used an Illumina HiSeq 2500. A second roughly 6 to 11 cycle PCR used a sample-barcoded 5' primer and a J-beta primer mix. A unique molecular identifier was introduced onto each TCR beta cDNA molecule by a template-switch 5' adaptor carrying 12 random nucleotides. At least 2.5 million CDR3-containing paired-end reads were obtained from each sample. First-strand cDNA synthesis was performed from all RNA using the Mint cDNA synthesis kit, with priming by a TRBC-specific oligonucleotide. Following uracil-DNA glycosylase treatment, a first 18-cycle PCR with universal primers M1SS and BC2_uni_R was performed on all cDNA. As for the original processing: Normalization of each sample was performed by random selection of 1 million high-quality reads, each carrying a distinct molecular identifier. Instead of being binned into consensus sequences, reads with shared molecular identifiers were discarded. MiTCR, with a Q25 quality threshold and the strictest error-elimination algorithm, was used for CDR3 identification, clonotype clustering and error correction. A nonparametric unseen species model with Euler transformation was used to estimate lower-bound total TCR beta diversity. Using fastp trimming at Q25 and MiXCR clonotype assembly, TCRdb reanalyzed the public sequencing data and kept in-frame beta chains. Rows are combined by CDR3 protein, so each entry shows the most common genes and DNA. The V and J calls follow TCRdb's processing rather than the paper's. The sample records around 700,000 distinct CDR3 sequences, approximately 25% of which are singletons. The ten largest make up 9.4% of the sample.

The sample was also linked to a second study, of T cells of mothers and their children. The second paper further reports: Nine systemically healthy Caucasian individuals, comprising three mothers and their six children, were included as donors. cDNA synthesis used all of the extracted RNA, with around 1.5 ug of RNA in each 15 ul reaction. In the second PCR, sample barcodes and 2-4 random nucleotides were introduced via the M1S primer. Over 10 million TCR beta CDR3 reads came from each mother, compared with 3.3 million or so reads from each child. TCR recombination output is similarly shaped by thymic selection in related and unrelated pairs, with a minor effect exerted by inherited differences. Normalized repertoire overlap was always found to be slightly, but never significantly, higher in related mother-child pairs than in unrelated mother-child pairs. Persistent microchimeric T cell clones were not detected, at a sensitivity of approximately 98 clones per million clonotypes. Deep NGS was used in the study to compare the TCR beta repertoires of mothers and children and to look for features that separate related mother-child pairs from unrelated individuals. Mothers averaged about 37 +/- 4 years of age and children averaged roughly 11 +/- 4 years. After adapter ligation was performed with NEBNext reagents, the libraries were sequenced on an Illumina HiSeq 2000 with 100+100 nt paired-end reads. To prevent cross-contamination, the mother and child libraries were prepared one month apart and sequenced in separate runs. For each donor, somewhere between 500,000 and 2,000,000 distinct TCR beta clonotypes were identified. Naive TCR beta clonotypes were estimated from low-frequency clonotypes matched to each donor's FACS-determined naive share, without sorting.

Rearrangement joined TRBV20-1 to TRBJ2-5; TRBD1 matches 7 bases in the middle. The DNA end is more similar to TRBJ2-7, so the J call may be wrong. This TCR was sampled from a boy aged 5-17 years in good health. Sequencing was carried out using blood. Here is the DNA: TGCAGTGCTAGTGGCAGGGGGTATTCCTACGAGCAGTACTTC. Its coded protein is CSASGRGYSYEQYF.